These T cell receptor beta chains were read from a single sample in a study of memory CD4+ T cells and cytomegalovirus serostatus. Data came from immunoSEQ multiplex PCR; TCRdb stores just in-frame clones and leaves some out. The repertoire holds approximately 46,000 clones, with about 70% as singletons. What was sequenced was memory CD4+ T cells from blood. These receptors were obtained from an adult in good health and CMV-seropositive. Each CDR3 is given with its conserved first and last residue. Fields, in order: J gene, V gene, clone size, D gene, CDR3 DNA, CDR3 protein. The D gene is left open where the match is weak. A clone size is listed for some rows: how often the clone was seen (once, few, many), or a class if it is expanded.

TRBJ2-7 | TRBV7-2 | NA | TRBD1 | TGTGCCAGCAGCCCCCGGACAGGGGGATCTGGGGAGCAGTACTTC | CASSPRTGGSGEQYF
TRBJ2-1 | TRBV7-2 | NA | NA | TGTGCCAGCAGCTTAGATTCATCTAGCGTCGATGAGCAGTTCTTC | CASSLDSSSVDEQFF
TRBJ1-5 | TRBV7-2 | NA | NA | TGTGCCAGCAGCTTAAACGGGCAGGGATCTCAGCCCCAGCATTTT | CASSLNGQGSQPQHF
TRBJ2-4 | TRBV5-1 | few | TRBD1 | TGCGCCAGCAGCCCGGGACAGACGTTCGACATTCAGTACTTC | CASSPGQTFDIQYF
TRBJ1-1 | TRBV6-5 | NA | NA | TGTGCCAGCAGAATACAGGGAGTCGACACTGAAGCTTTCTTT | CASRIQGVDTEAFF
TRBJ1-3 | TRBV19 | NA | NA | TGTGCCAGTAGAGGGCTTAGAGAGGGTTCTGGAAACACCATATATTTT | CASRGLREGSGNTIYF
TRBJ1-1 | TRBV4-1 | NA | NA | TGCGCCAGCAGCCAAGGGTTCGGAACGGGGTCGAACACTGAAGCTTTCTTT | CASSQGFGTGSNTEAFF
TRBJ2-7 | TRBV9 | NA | TRBD2 | TGTGCCAGCAGCGTAACGGGGGGTAGCTCCTACGAGCAGTACTTC | CASSVTGGSSYEQYF
TRBJ2-1 | TRBV4-1 | few | NA | TGCGCCAGCAGCCCAGGGACGGGCAACAATGAGCAGTTCTTC | CASSPGTGNNEQFF
TRBJ1-6 | TRBV2 | few | NA | TGTGCCAGCAGAGTTAAGGGGGGCAATTCACCCCTCCACTTT | CASRVKGGNSPLHF
TRBJ1-1 | TRBV15 | few | NA | TGTGCCACCAGCAGAAGCAGGACCAACACTGAAGCTTTCTTT | CATSRSRTNTEAFF
TRBJ2-7 | TRBV6-5 | NA | TRBD1 | TGTGCCAGCAGTAAATCCGGGACAGGGGGCTTTGAGCAGTACTTC | CASSKSGTGGFEQYF
TRBJ2-7 | TRBV11-2 | NA | NA | TGTGCCAGCAGCCCCTTGACCCAGGTAACGGGCTACGAGCAGTACTTC | CASSPLTQVTGYEQYF
TRBJ1-1 | TRBV5-1 | NA | TRBD1 | TGCGCCAGCAGCTTGGAGACAGGGGACACTGAAGCTTTCTTT | CASSLETGDTEAFF
TRBJ2-2 | TRBV6-4 | NA | NA | TGTGCCAGCAGTGACTCGGTCGGGGAGCTGTTTTTT | CASSDSVGELFF
TRBJ1-1 | TRBV10-3 | NA | TRBD1 | TGTGCCATCAGAAGTACGGGACAGGGGGCTTACACTGAAGCTTTCTTT | CAIRSTGQGAYTEAFF
TRBJ2-2 | TRBV19 | NA | TRBD2 | TGTGCCAGTAGTACCCTCGCGGGGGTGAACACCGGGGAGCTGTTTTTT | CASSTLAGVNTGELFF
TRBJ2-5 | TRBV2 | NA | NA | TGTGCCAGCAGTGATCGGAGGGGACAAGAGACCCAGTACTTC | CASSDRRGQETQYF
TRBJ1-1 | TRBV5-1 | NA | TRBD1 | TGCGCCAGCAGCTTGGCGACAGGGGGAGGTACTGAAGCTTTCTTT | CASSLATGGGTEAFF
TRBJ2-3 | TRBV29-1 | NA | NA | TGCAGCGTTGAAGAGTTAGTGTTGGGGGATACGCAGTATTTT | CSVEELVLGDTQYF
TRBJ1-3 | TRBV5-4 | NA | TRBD1 | TGTGCCAGCAGTAGGGGACAGGGGTACGGAAACACCATATATTTT | CASSRGQGYGNTIYF
TRBJ2-7 | TRBV18 | NA | NA | TGTGCCAGCTCACCACCTAATCGGGGCCCGGCGAACGAGCAGTACTTC | CASSPPNRGPANEQYF
TRBJ1-2 | TRBV6-1 | once | NA | TGTGCCAGCAGTGAGATGGGGATCTATGGCTACACCTTC | CASSEMGIYGYTF
TRBJ1-1 | TRBV9 | few | NA | TGTGCCAGCAGCGTAGGACCTAGTTCTGAAGCTTTCTTT | CASSVGPSSEAFF
TRBJ2-6 | TRBV7-9 | NA | NA | TGTGCCAGCAGGAGCCCGGGACGGACGATCTCTGGGGCCAACGTCCTGACTTTC | CASRSPGRTISGANVLTF
TRBJ1-1 | TRBV7-6 | NA | NA | TGTGCCAGCAGCTTAGTTGGGGACGGGAACACTGAAGCTTTCTTT | CASSLVGDGNTEAFF
TRBJ1-1 | TRBV2 | NA | NA | TGTGCCAGCAGTTCGAAGACGGAAGCTTTCTTT | CASSSKTEAFF
TRBJ2-7 | TRBV6-5 | NA | NA | TGTGCCAGCAGTTACGAGGGACTTAACTCCTACGAGCAGTACTTC | CASSYEGLNSYEQYF
TRBJ2-2 | TRBV19 | once | TRBD1 | TGTGCCAGTAGTACTTCGACAGGGGGATTGGGCGGGGAGCTGTTTTTT | CASSTSTGGLGGELFF
TRBJ1-1 | TRBV6-1 | NA | TRBD1 | TGTGCCAGCAGTGGAGGGGGCGAACGGAACACTGAAGCTTTCTTT | CASSGGGERNTEAFF
TRBJ1-1 | TRBV7-3 | NA | NA | TGTGCCAGCAGCTTAAATCCGGGAATGAACACTGAAGCTTTCTTT | CASSLNPGMNTEAFF
TRBJ2-3 | TRBV7-6 | NA | NA | TGTGCCAGCAGCCAGGACCAACCCCCCCCAGATACGCAGTATTTT | CASSQDQPPPDTQYF
TRBJ1-1 | TRBV7-9 | NA | TRBD1 | TGTGCCAGCAGCTTAGGACGCGCAGGGGGGACTGAAGCTTTCTTT | CASSLGRAGGTEAFF
TRBJ2-7 | TRBV4-1 | few | NA | TGCGCCAGCAGCCAAGATTTATTCGGGCTAGCGCATGGCTACGAGCAGTACTTC | CASSQDLFGLAHGYEQYF
TRBJ1-2 | TRBV25-1 | once | TRBD1 | TGTGCCAGCAGTGAATATACGACCAGGGGGTTAGGCTACACCTTC | CASSEYTTRGLGYTF
TRBJ2-3 | TRBV7-3 | once | NA | TGTGCCAGCAGCTCGGGGGGCGCTAGCACAGATACGCAGTATTTT | CASSSGGASTDTQYF
TRBJ2-7 | TRBV20-1 | NA | TRBD1 | TGCAGTGCTAGAGGGGACAGGGGGCAGTACTTC | CSARGDRGQYF
TRBJ1-5 | TRBV4-1 | NA | NA | TGCGCCAGCAGCCAAAGGCAGGGGAGCAATCAGCCCCAGCATTTT | CASSQRQGSNQPQHF
TRBJ2-7 | TRBV19 | once | NA | TGTGCCAGTAGTATCAGCCCGTCCTACGAGCAGTACTTC | CASSISPSYEQYF
TRBJ2-3 | TRBV4-3 | once | TRBD2 | TGCGCCAGCAGCCTCAGCGGGGGCACAGATACGCAGTATTTT | CASSLSGGTDTQYF
TRBJ2-7 | TRBV5-4 | NA | TRBD2 | TGTGCCAGCAGCTCAGGGGACCGGGGGGGCTCCTACGAGCAGTACTTC | CASSSGDRGGSYEQYF
TRBJ1-4 | TRBV19 | NA | NA | TGTGCCAGTAGTATAGCGTGGAAGGGAACTAATGAAAAACTGTTTTTT | CASSIAWKGTNEKLFF
TRBJ2-2 | TRBV18 | NA | NA | TGTGCCAGCTCACTCAATACCGGGACGGCGAACACCGGGGAGCTGTTTTTT | CASSLNTGTANTGELFF
TRBJ1-2 | TRBV15 | NA | TRBD1 | TGTGCCACCAGCAGAGCCGGGACAGGGGCGTTCTATGGCTACACCTTC | CATSRAGTGAFYGYTF
TRBJ2-3 | TRBV7-8 | NA | TRBD1 | TGTGCCAGCAGCTTAAACAGGGGTGATACGCAGTATTTT | CASSLNRGDTQYF